The entry that follows covers one TCR beta chain sequence. Antigen unknown. This CDR3 region has 16 residues. Germline-derived CDR1 and CDR2 are SEHNR and FQNEAQ (reference sequence). Between the trimmed V and J ends, which lost 5 bases and 0 bases, there was a span of 15 bases. The data were taken from a study of T cell responses to AZD1222 COVID-19 vaccine. Profiled with immunoSEQ multiplex PCR; TCRdb holds only in-frame clones, not every one. The sample consists of approximately 140,000 clones, about 95% of them appearing once. Study outcomes and limitations: It should be noted that donors were predominantly white British and more often female, and clonal diversity was possibly underestimated.

The sample consisted of peripheral blood, taken on day 0 of AZD1222 vaccination. This clonotype was sampled from an adult in good health. This chain joins TRBV7-9 and TRBJ2-3, with D perhaps given as TRBD1 or TRBD2 (5 bases each). The CDR3 nucleotides read TGTGCCAGCAGCCCCACCGAGGGGCCTAGCACAGATACGCAGTATTTT. Translation: CASSPTEGPSTDTQYF.